A selection of T cell receptor beta chains follows, all from one sample in a study of blood T cell repertoires in COVID-19. The data were produced by immunoSEQ multiplex PCR, yet TCRdb's version contains in-frame clones alone and is incomplete. The top ten hold approximately 1.8% of the sample, which has around 140,000 clones, nearly 90% seen once. Sequences were obtained from peripheral blood. The receptors were gathered from a man aged 65 to 79 with acute or convalescent COVID-19. The CDR3 runs from the conserved cysteine through the conserved F or W. A D gene is named only where the DNA matches it firmly. A row's size may be missing; if present it is once, few, many or a size class.

j_call: TRBJ1-6; clone_size: .; d_call: TRBD1; v_call: TRBV5-1; cdr3_length: 15; cdr3_aa: CASSLADRADSPLHF; cdr3_nt: TGCGCCAGCAGCTTGGCCGACAGGGCAGATTCACCCCTCCACTTT
j_call: TRBJ1-2; clone_size: .; d_call: TRBD1; v_call: TRBV28; cdr3_length: 15; cdr3_aa: CASRGQGTGRYGYTF; cdr3_nt: TGTGCCAGCAGAGGACAGGGAACGGGGCGGTATGGCTACACCTTC
j_call: TRBJ2-5; clone_size: .; d_call: .; v_call: TRBV19; cdr3_length: 14; cdr3_aa: CASSINAGRETQYF; cdr3_nt: TGTGCCAGTAGTATAAACGCAGGGAGGGAGACCCAGTACTTC
j_call: TRBJ2-7; clone_size: .; d_call: .; v_call: TRBV7-7; cdr3_length: 13; cdr3_aa: CASSLSRDYEQYF; cdr3_nt: TGTGCCAGCAGCTTAAGCCGGGACTACGAGCAGTACTTC
j_call: TRBJ1-4; clone_size: .; d_call: .; v_call: TRBV5-4; cdr3_length: 13; cdr3_aa: CASSLALNEKLFF; cdr3_nt: TGTGCCAGCAGCTTGGCCCTTAATGAAAAACTGTTTTTT
j_call: TRBJ2-3; clone_size: .; d_call: .; v_call: TRBV2; cdr3_length: 14; cdr3_aa: CASSALTSTDTQYF; cdr3_nt: TGTGCCAGCAGTGCTCTTACAAGCACAGATACGCAGTATTTT
j_call: TRBJ2-5; clone_size: .; d_call: .; v_call: TRBV7-8; cdr3_length: 13; cdr3_aa: CATVDSFQETQYF; cdr3_nt: TGTGCCACCGTTGACAGTTTCCAAGAGACCCAGTACTTC
j_call: TRBJ1-2; clone_size: .; d_call: .; v_call: TRBV6-5; cdr3_length: 15; cdr3_aa: CASSYSGQGSYGYTF; cdr3_nt: TGTGCCAGCAGTTACTCGGGACAAGGTTCCTATGGCTACACCTTC
j_call: TRBJ1-3; clone_size: .; d_call: TRBD1; v_call: TRBV9; cdr3_length: 14; cdr3_aa: CASSPGDSRTTIYF; cdr3_nt: TGTGCCAGCAGCCCGGGGGACAGCCGAACTACCATATATTTT
j_call: TRBJ1-4; clone_size: .; d_call: TRBD1; v_call: TRBV4-1; cdr3_length: 16; cdr3_aa: CASSRIPGTGVEKLFF; cdr3_nt: TGCGCCAGCAGCCGTATTCCCGGGACAGGGGTTGAAAAACTGTTTTTT
j_call: TRBJ2-6; clone_size: .; d_call: TRBD1; v_call: TRBV7-2; cdr3_length: 17; cdr3_aa: CASSLTGAFSGANVLTF; cdr3_nt: TGTGCCAGCAGCTTGACAGGGGCATTTTCTGGGGCCAACGTCCTGACTTTC
j_call: TRBJ1-6; clone_size: once; d_call: .; v_call: TRBV19; cdr3_length: 14; cdr3_aa: CASTRREGNSPLHF; cdr3_nt: TGTGCCAGTACCAGACGGGAAGGTAATTCACCCCTCCACTTT
j_call: TRBJ2-3; clone_size: .; d_call: .; v_call: TRBV25-1; cdr3_length: 14; cdr3_aa: CASSEYEVSDTQYF; cdr3_nt: TGTGCCAGCAGTGAATACGAGGTTTCAGATACGCAGTATTTT
j_call: TRBJ1-2; clone_size: few; d_call: TRBD1; v_call: TRBV4-1; cdr3_length: 16; cdr3_aa: CASSQEGQGRNYGYTF; cdr3_nt: TGCGCCAGCAGCCAAGAGGGACAGGGGCGTAACTATGGCTACACCTTC
j_call: TRBJ2-2; clone_size: .; d_call: TRBD2; v_call: TRBV28; cdr3_length: 14; cdr3_aa: CAGGTSGVTEKLFF; cdr3_nt: TGTGCCGGGGGGACTAGCGGGGTTACGGAGAAGCTGTTTTTT
j_call: TRBJ1-2; clone_size: .; d_call: .; v_call: TRBV7-3; cdr3_length: 14; cdr3_aa: CASSLTPRSSSYTF; cdr3_nt: TGTGCCAGCAGCTTAACCCCTCGAAGCTCTAGCTACACCTTC
j_call: TRBJ1-2; clone_size: .; d_call: .; v_call: TRBV2; cdr3_length: 13; cdr3_aa: CASSEGWGYGYTF; cdr3_nt: TGTGCCAGCAGCGAGGGTTGGGGCTATGGCTACACCTTC
j_call: TRBJ2-5; clone_size: .; d_call: TRBD2; v_call: TRBV7-9; cdr3_length: 16; cdr3_aa: CASSLGASGMLETQYF; cdr3_nt: TGTGCCAGCAGCTTAGGTGCAAGCGGGATGTTGGAGACCCAGTACTTC
j_call: TRBJ1-5; clone_size: .; d_call: TRBD1; v_call: TRBV19; cdr3_length: 17; cdr3_aa: CASLAGQGARGNQPQHF; cdr3_nt: TGTGCCAGTCTGGCGGGACAGGGGGCAAGGGGGAATCAGCCCCAGCATTTT
j_call: TRBJ1-3; clone_size: .; d_call: .; v_call: TRBV29-1; cdr3_length: 14; cdr3_aa: CSVRLLRPGNTIYF; cdr3_nt: TGCAGCGTTCGACTTTTGCGCCCTGGAAACACCATATATTTT
j_call: TRBJ2-5; clone_size: .; d_call: .; v_call: TRBV28; cdr3_length: 14; cdr3_aa: CASSRPGSQETQYF; cdr3_nt: TGTGCCAGCAGCCGCCCCGGGTCCCAAGAGACCCAGTACTTC
j_call: TRBJ1-5; clone_size: .; d_call: .; v_call: TRBV24-1; cdr3_length: 14; cdr3_aa: CATSDSLGEQPQHF; cdr3_nt: TGTGCCACCAGTGATTCCCTCGGGGAGCAGCCCCAGCATTTT
j_call: TRBJ1-2; clone_size: .; d_call: .; v_call: TRBV12-3/TRBV12-4; cdr3_length: 13; cdr3_aa: CASSFQGVAGYTF; cdr3_nt: TGTGCCAGCAGTTTTCAAGGGGTTGCTGGCTACACCTTC
j_call: TRBJ1-1; clone_size: .; d_call: .; v_call: TRBV5-1; cdr3_length: 15; cdr3_aa: CASSPGQRMNTEAFF; cdr3_nt: TGCGCCAGCAGCCCCGGACAGCGCATGAACACTGAAGCTTTCTTT
j_call: TRBJ2-3; clone_size: .; d_call: TRBD2; v_call: TRBV19; cdr3_length: 14; cdr3_aa: CASRSSGRSTAQYF; cdr3_nt: TGTGCCAGTAGGTCTAGCGGGCGGTCCACGGCGCAGTATTTT
j_call: TRBJ2-1; clone_size: .; d_call: .; v_call: TRBV2; cdr3_length: 12; cdr3_aa: CASSQQGNEQFF; cdr3_nt: TGTGCCAGCAGTCAACAGGGCAATGAGCAGTTCTTC
j_call: TRBJ2-7; clone_size: .; d_call: TRBD2; v_call: TRBV4-2; cdr3_length: 15; cdr3_aa: CASSQGLADNYEQYF; cdr3_nt: TGTGCCAGCAGCCAGGGACTAGCGGACAACTACGAGCAGTACTTC
j_call: TRBJ1-4; clone_size: .; d_call: .; v_call: TRBV27; cdr3_length: 15; cdr3_aa: CASSLWAGLNEKLFF; cdr3_nt: TGTGCCAGCAGTTTATGGGCAGGGTTGAATGAAAAACTGTTTTTT
j_call: TRBJ2-2; clone_size: .; d_call: TRBD2; v_call: TRBV3-1/TRBV3-2; cdr3_length: 18; cdr3_aa: CASSVGSERGAQTGELFF; cdr3_nt: TGTGCCAGCAGCGTCGGGTCGGAGCGGGGGGCCCAGACCGGGGAGCTGTTTTTT
j_call: TRBJ2-2; clone_size: .; d_call: .; v_call: TRBV4-2; cdr3_length: 17; cdr3_aa: CASSLSGAGENTGELFF; cdr3_nt: TGTGCCAGCAGCCTATCAGGGGCAGGGGAGAACACCGGGGAGCTGTTTTTT
j_call: TRBJ1-1; clone_size: .; d_call: .; v_call: TRBV25-1; cdr3_length: 13; cdr3_aa: CASFPPGGTEAFF; cdr3_nt: TGTGCCAGCTTCCCACCGGGGGGCACTGAAGCTTTCTTT
j_call: TRBJ1-6; clone_size: .; d_call: .; v_call: TRBV15; cdr3_length: 17; cdr3_aa: CATSRLFAGLNNSPLHF; cdr3_nt: TGTGCCACCAGCAGATTATTTGCGGGGCTTAATAATTCACCCCTCCACTTT
j_call: TRBJ2-5; clone_size: once; d_call: TRBD2; v_call: TRBV5-8; cdr3_length: 14; cdr3_aa: CASSSGLAVETQYF; cdr3_nt: TGTGCCAGCAGCTCAGGACTAGCGGTAGAGACCCAGTACTTC
j_call: TRBJ2-1; clone_size: once; d_call: TRBD2; v_call: TRBV27; cdr3_length: 17; cdr3_aa: CASSLTWGLAGYNEQFF; cdr3_nt: TGTGCCAGCAGTCTAACCTGGGGACTAGCGGGTTACAATGAGCAGTTCTTC
j_call: TRBJ1-4; clone_size: .; d_call: .; v_call: TRBV6-5; cdr3_length: 13; cdr3_aa: CASATGSYEKLFF; cdr3_nt: TGTGCCAGCGCTACAGGGAGTTATGAAAAACTGTTTTTT
j_call: TRBJ1-1; clone_size: .; d_call: TRBD1; v_call: TRBV7-3; cdr3_length: 15; cdr3_aa: CASSQGVGENTEAFF; cdr3_nt: TGTGCCAGCAGCCAGGGGGTCGGGGAGAACACTGAAGCTTTCTTT
j_call: TRBJ2-1; clone_size: .; d_call: TRBD2; v_call: TRBV6-1; cdr3_length: 15; cdr3_aa: CASSEAGGWSIEQFF; cdr3_nt: TGTGCCAGCAGTGAAGCGGGGGGGTGGTCTATTGAGCAGTTCTTC
j_call: TRBJ2-7; clone_size: .; d_call: .; v_call: TRBV4-1; cdr3_length: 13; cdr3_aa: CASSQVTSDEQYF; cdr3_nt: TGCGCCAGCAGCCAAGTGACAAGTGACGAGCAGTACTTC
j_call: TRBJ1-3; clone_size: .; d_call: .; v_call: TRBV15; cdr3_length: 15; cdr3_aa: CATSRDRQIGNTIYF; cdr3_nt: TGTGCCACCAGCAGAGACCGACAGATCGGAAACACCATATATTTT
j_call: TRBJ1-4; clone_size: .; d_call: TRBD1; v_call: TRBV18; cdr3_length: 15; cdr3_aa: CASSPPGQGNEKLFF; cdr3_nt: TGTGCCAGCTCACCACCGGGACAGGGAAATGAAAAACTGTTTTTT
j_call: TRBJ2-7; clone_size: .; d_call: TRBD1; v_call: TRBV29-1; cdr3_length: 15; cdr3_aa: CSASRTGGLSTEQYF; cdr3_nt: TGCAGCGCTTCTCGGACAGGGGGCTTATCTACCGAGCAGTACTTC
j_call: TRBJ1-1; clone_size: .; d_call: TRBD1; v_call: TRBV7-6; cdr3_length: 15; cdr3_aa: CASSFHDRANTEAFF; cdr3_nt: TGTGCCAGCAGTTTCCACGACAGGGCGAACACTGAAGCTTTCTTT
j_call: TRBJ1-1; clone_size: .; d_call: TRBD1; v_call: TRBV6-5; cdr3_length: 15; cdr3_aa: CASSYRGQLNTEAFF; cdr3_nt: TGTGCCAGCAGTTACAGGGGACAGCTGAACACTGAAGCTTTCTTT
j_call: TRBJ2-2; clone_size: .; d_call: .; v_call: TRBV14; cdr3_length: 17; cdr3_aa: CASSQRGVGTVTGELFF; cdr3_nt: TGTGCCAGCAGCCAACGCGGGGTGGGGACAGTGACCGGGGAGCTGTTTTTT
j_call: TRBJ1-6; clone_size: .; d_call: TRBD1; v_call: TRBV30; cdr3_length: 14; cdr3_aa: CAWSKGAGNSPLHF; cdr3_nt: TGTGCCTGGAGTAAGGGGGCAGGTAATTCACCCCTCCACTTT
j_call: TRBJ1-2; clone_size: .; d_call: .; v_call: TRBV24-1; cdr3_length: 13; cdr3_aa: CATSDLAGYGYTF; cdr3_nt: TGTGCCACCAGTGATTTGGCCGGCTATGGCTACACCTTC
j_call: TRBJ2-2; clone_size: .; d_call: .; v_call: TRBV3-1/TRBV3-2; cdr3_length: 14; cdr3_aa: CASSQEGQLGELFF; cdr3_nt: TGTGCCAGCAGCCAAGAAGGACAGCTCGGGGAGCTGTTTTTT
j_call: TRBJ1-1; clone_size: .; d_call: .; v_call: TRBV5-1; cdr3_length: 15; cdr3_aa: CASSIQGEKGAEAFF; cdr3_nt: TGCGCCAGCAGCATACAGGGAGAGAAAGGGGCTGAAGCTTTCTTT
j_call: TRBJ2-7; clone_size: .; d_call: TRBD1; v_call: TRBV10-1; cdr3_length: 14; cdr3_aa: CASSLSTGAYEQYF; cdr3_nt: TGCGCCAGCAGCCTCTCGACAGGGGCCTACGAGCAGTACTTC
j_call: TRBJ2-1; clone_size: .; d_call: TRBD2; v_call: TRBV28; cdr3_length: 19; cdr3_aa: CASSYEASGEWSAYNEQFF; cdr3_nt: TGTGCCAGCAGTTACGAGGCTAGCGGTGAATGGAGTGCCTACAATGAGCAGTTCTTC